This T cell receptor beta chain came from a study of identical twins. About this clonotype: The target antigen is unknown.

V trimming: 6 bases; J trimming: 2 bases; junction bases outside the gene matches: 6. The CDR3 runs to 15 residues. The germline CDR1 and CDR2 sequences are MDHEN and SYDVKM. General study findings and limits: Within beta out-of-frame sequences, the excess sharing observed between twins was weaker. Models came in too low on out-of-frame TCR alpha sharing in monozygotic twins.

TCRdb recomputed calls from the 5' RACE reads with MiXCR, one row per CDR3 protein. This sample carries 230,000 or so distinct CDR3 sequences, 6.5% to 9.5% of them seen once, and the ten largest clones take around 3%. The same specimen was also included in a second study, on yellow fever vaccine responses in identical twins.

Sequencing was done on a sample of CD8+ T cells sorted from blood. This TCR was recovered from a woman younger than 35 in good health. The chain carries TRBV28 and TRBJ2-7; TRBD2 agrees at 11 bases. In nucleotides, the CDR3 is TGTGCCAGCAGGAAAGGACTAGCGGGTGCCTACGAGCAGTACTTC. Protein product: CASRKGLAGAYEQYF.